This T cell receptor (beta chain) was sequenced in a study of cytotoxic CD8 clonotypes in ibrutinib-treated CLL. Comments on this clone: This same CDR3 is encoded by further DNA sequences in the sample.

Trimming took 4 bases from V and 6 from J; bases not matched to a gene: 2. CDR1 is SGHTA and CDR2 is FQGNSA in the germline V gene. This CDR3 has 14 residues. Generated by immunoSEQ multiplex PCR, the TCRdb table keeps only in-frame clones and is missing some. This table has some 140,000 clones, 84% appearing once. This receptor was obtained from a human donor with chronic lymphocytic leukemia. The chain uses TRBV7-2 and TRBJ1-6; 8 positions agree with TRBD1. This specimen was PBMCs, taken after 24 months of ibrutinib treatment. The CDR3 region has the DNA TGTGCCAGCAGCTCCACAGGGGGTAATTCACCCCTCCACTTT. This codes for CASSSTGGNSPLHF.